These T cell receptor beta chains were read from a single sample in a study of blood T cell repertoires in COVID-19. TCRdb keeps only in-frame clones here, not all; method: immunoSEQ multiplex PCR. The sample shows roughly 43,000 clones, 80% to 90% of them seen only once. The sequenced sample consisted of peripheral blood. Receptors originate from a man aged 55 to 69 with active COVID-19. The CDR3 runs from the conserved cysteine through the conserved F or W. A D gene is named only where the DNA matches it firmly. Some rows mark clone size as missing; the rest say once, few, many or name a class of expanded clone.

j_gene	len	v_gene	abundance	d_gene	CDR3aa	CDR3nt
TRBJ2-5	13	TRBV12-3/TRBV12-4	.	.	CASSEGVQETQYF	TGTGCCAGCAGCGAAGGGGTCCAAGAGACCCAGTACTTC
TRBJ1-4	15	TRBV28	.	.	CASRKHGGTNEKLFF	TGTGCCAGCAGAAAACACGGGGGGACTAATGAAAAACTGTTTTTT
TRBJ2-1	14	TRBV2	.	.	CASSPRGLGNEQFF	TGTGCCAGCAGCCCCCGGGGTTTAGGCAATGAGCAGTTCTTC
TRBJ2-5	14	TRBV18	.	TRBD1	CASSPGQGEETQYF	TGTGCCAGCTCACCGGGACAGGGTGAAGAGACCCAGTACTTC
TRBJ2-1	16	TRBV3-1/TRBV3-2	.	TRBD2	CASRRTLAGNEDEQFF	TGTGCCAGCAGACGCACTCTAGCGGGTAACGAGGATGAGCAGTTCTTC
TRBJ1-6	15	TRBV2	few	.	CASAVPDSYNSPLHF	TGTGCCAGCGCGGTCCCAGACTCCTATAATTCACCCCTCCACTTT
TRBJ2-3	15	TRBV11-2	.	TRBD2	CASSGLGLGTDTQYF	TGTGCCAGCAGCGGACTAGGTTTGGGCACAGATACGCAGTATTTT
TRBJ1-1	14	TRBV5-1	.	.	CASSPGTSVAEAFF	TGCGCCAGCAGCCCCGGGACATCGGTCGCTGAAGCTTTCTTT
TRBJ1-6	14	TRBV3-1/TRBV3-2	.	.	CASSQAQGNSPLHF	TGTGCCAGCAGCCAAGCACAGGGTAATTCACCCCTCCACTTT
TRBJ1-2	15	TRBV18	.	TRBD1	CASSPRQGVHYGYTF	TGTGCCAGCTCACCCCGACAGGGGGTACACTATGGCTACACCTTC
TRBJ2-1	14	TRBV3-1/TRBV3-2	.	TRBD2	CASSQGGRGDEQFF	TGTGCCAGCAGCCAAGGCGGGAGAGGGGATGAGCAGTTCTTC
TRBJ2-2	16	TRBV4-3	.	TRBD2	CASSHGTSVNTGELFF	TGCGCCAGCAGCCACGGGACTAGCGTTAACACCGGGGAGCTGTTTTTT
TRBJ1-2	14	TRBV6-5	.	.	CASSYWGGTVGYTF	TGTGCCAGCAGTTACTGGGGGGGGACGGTGGGCTACACCTTC
TRBJ2-7	12	TRBV7-9	.	.	CASSPTGYEQYF	TGTGCCAGCAGCCCAACAGGGTATGAGCAGTACTTC
TRBJ1-6	19	TRBV4-1	.	TRBD1	CASSQDYGDRGRRGSPLHF	TGCGCCAGCAGCCAAGATTACGGGGACAGGGGGCGGAGGGGATCACCCCTCCACTTT
TRBJ1-1	13	TRBV11-1	.	.	CASSSQGNTEAFF	TGTGCCAGCAGCTCACAGGGAAACACTGAAGCTTTCTTT
TRBJ2-2	16	TRBV14	.	.	CASSQVSPANTGELFF	TGTGCCAGCAGCCAAGTATCTCCAGCGAACACCGGGGAGCTGTTTTTT